This TCR beta chain was retrieved from a study of glioma-infiltrating T cells. CDR3 length equals 19 residues. CDR1 and CDR2 (germline): MNHNS, SASEGT. V lost 3 bases to trimming and J lost 4 bases; unmatched junction nucleotides: 17. TCR alpha and beta CDR3 regions were amplified from RNA using iRepertoire nested multiplex PCR. Using its own MiXCR run on the multiplex PCR reads, TCRdb lists one record per CDR3 protein. The sample carries over 140,000 distinct CDR3 sequences, about two fifths recorded once. This clonotype was seen repeatedly, ten times or more. The clonotype comes from a human donor with low-grade glioma or glioblastoma, undergoing nonglioma brain surgery, or in good health (not recorded which). The V and J genes are TRBV6-1 and TRBJ2-7, with TRBD2 identical over 11 bases. The sample consisted of glioma tissue, nonneoplastic brain tissue, or PBMCs (not recorded which). The CDR3 DNA sequence: TGTGCCAGCAGTGAGCCACGCTGGGGACTAGCGGAGAGAAGGTACGAGCAGTACTTC. It is translated as CASSEPRWGLAERRYEQYF.